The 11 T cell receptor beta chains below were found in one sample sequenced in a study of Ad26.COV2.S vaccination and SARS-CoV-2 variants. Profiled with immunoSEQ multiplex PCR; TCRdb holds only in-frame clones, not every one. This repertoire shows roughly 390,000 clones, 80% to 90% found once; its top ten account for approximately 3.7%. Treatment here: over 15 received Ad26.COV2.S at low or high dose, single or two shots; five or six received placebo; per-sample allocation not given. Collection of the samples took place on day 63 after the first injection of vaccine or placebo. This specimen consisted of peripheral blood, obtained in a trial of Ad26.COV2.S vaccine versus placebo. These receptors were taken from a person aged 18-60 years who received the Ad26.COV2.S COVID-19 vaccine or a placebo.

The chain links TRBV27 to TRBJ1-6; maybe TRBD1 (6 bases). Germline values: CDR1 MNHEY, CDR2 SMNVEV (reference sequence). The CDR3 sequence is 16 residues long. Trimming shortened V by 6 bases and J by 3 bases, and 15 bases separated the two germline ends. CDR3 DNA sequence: TGTGCCAGCAGCCTACAGGGTGCACTCTATAATTCACCCCTCCACTTT. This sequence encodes CASSLQGALYNSPLHF.

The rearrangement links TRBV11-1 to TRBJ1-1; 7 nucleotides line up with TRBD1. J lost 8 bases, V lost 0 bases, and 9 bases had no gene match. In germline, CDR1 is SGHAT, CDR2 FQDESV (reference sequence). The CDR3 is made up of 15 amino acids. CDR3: CASSLALSGTAEAFF. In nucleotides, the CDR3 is TGTGCCAGCAGCTTAGCCCTATCCGGGACAGCCGAAGCTTTCTTT.

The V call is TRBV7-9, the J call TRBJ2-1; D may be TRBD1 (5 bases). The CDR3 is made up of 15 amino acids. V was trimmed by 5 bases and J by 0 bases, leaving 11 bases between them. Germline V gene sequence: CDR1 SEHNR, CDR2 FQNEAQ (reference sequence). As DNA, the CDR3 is TGTGCCAGCAGCCTAGGACATAGCTCCTACAATGAGCAGTTCTTC. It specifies CASSLGHSSYNEQFF.

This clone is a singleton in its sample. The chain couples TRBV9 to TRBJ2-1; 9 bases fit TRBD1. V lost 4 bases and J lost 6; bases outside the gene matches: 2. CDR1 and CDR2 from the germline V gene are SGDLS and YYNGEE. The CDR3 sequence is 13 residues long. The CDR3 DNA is TGTGCCAGCAGCTTGGGACAGGGCAATGAGCAGTTCTTC. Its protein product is CASSLGQGNEQFF.

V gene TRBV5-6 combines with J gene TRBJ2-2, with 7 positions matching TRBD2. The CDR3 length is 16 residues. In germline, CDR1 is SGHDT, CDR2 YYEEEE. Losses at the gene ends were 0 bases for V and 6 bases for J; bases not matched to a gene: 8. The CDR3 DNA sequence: TGTGCCAGCAGCTTGGTAGCGGGCACGATCGCCGGGGAGCTGTTTTTT. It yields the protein CASSLVAGTIAGELFF.

The CDR3 DNA is TGTGCCTGGAGTTTCCAGGGGGCCTATGGCTACACCTTC. Translation: CAWSFQGAYGYTF. J is TRBJ1-2 and V is TRBV30, with 8 bases identical to TRBD1. CDR3 length: 13 residues. V lost 2 bases to trimming and J lost 4 bases; unmatched junction nucleotides: 3. From germline, CDR1 is GTSNPN and CDR2 SVGIG (reference sequence). Using reference TRBV30 and TRBJ1-2 for the parts outside the CDR3, the full variable domain is SQTIHQWPATLVQPVGSPLSLECTVEGTSNPNLYWYRQAAGRGLQLLFYSVGIGQISSEVPQNLSASRPQDRQFILSSKKLLLSDSGFYLCAWSFQGAYGYTFGSGTRLTVV.

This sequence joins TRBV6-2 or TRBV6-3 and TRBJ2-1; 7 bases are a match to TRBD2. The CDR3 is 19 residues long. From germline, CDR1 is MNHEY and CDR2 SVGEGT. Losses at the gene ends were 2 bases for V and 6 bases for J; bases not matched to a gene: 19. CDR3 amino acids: CASSYTRNPGLSPPNEQFF. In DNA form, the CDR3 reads TGTGCCAGCAGTTACACCCGAAACCCGGGACTAAGCCCCCCCAATGAGCAGTTCTTC.

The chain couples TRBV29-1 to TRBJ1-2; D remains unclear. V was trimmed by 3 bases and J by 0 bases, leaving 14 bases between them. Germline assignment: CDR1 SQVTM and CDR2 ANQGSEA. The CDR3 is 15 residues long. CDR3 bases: TGCAGCGTTGAGGAGGGATACTCTACTAACTATGGCTACACCTTC. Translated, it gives CSVEEGYSTNYGYTF. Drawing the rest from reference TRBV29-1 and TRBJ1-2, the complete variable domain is SAVISQKPSRDICQRGTSLTIQCQVDSQVTMMFWYRQQPGQSLTLIATANQGSEATYESGFVIDKFPISRPNLTFSTLTVSNMSPEDSSIYLCSVEEGYSTNYGYTFGSGTRLTVV.

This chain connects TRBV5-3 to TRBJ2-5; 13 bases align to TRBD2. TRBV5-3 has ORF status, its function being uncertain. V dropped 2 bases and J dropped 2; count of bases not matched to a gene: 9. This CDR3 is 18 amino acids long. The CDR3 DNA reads TGTGCCAGAAGCTTTTCAGGGACTAGCGGGGCAGGTCAAGAGACCCAGTACTTC. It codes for CARSFSGTSGAGQETQYF.

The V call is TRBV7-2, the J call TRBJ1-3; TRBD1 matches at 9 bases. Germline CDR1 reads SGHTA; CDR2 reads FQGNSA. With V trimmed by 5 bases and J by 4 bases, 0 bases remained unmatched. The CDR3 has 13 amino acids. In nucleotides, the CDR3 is TGTGCCAGCAGCGGGACAGGGGGAAACACCATATATTTT. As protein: CASSGTGGNTIYF.

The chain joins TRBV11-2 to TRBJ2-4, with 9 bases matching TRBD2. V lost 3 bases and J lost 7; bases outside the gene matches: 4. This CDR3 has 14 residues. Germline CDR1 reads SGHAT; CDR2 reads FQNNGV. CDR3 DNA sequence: TGTGCCAGCAGCTTCATGGCGGGGGGGAACATTCAGTACTTC. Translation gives CASSFMAGGNIQYF.